This T cell receptor (beta chain) emerged from a study of shared clonotypes between healthy human individuals. This clone appeared a few times. The antigen remains unidentified. Germline V CDR1 and CDR2: SGHNT, YENEEA. This CDR3 is 19 amino acids long. The V gene end was trimmed by 0 bases and the J gene end by 7 bases; junction bases not matched to a gene: 16. Study-level findings and limits: The sharing of 4.5% to 5.5% of naive CD4 clonotypes was seen across several donors.

As originally analysed: There were no quality scores in the junction-only immunoSEQ sequences, so filtering differed. Here immunoSEQ multiplex PCR was the method, and the copy in TCRdb shows in-frame clones only, minus some. V and J calls and clone size are given by that table; D and trimming were obtained from the DNA. The sample lists 650,000 to 800,000 clones, around 70% occurring once. The chain combines TRBV11-3 with TRBJ2-1; TRBD2 matches 9 bases. The sequence was collected from a woman between 25 and 40 years old in good health. Sequenced material: memory CD4+ T cells sorted from blood. Subset here: CD45RA-negative fraction. CDR3 nucleotides: TGTGCCAGCAGCTTAGATCAAGGGGTCGGTAGCGGGAGTATAAATGAGCAGTTCTTC. Amino acid sequence: CASSLDQGVGSGSINEQFF.